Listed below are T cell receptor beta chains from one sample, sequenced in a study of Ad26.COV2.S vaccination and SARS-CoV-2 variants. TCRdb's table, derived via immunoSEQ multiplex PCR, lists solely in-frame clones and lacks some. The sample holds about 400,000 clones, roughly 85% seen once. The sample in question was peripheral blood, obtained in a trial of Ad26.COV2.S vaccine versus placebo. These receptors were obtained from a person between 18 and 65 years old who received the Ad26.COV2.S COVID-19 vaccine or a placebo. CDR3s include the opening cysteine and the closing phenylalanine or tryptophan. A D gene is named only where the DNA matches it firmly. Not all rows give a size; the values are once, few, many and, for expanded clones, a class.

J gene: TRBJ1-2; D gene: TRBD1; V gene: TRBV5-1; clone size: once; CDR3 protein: CASSLGTGGPYYTF; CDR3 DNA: TGCGCCAGCAGCTTGGGGACAGGGGGCCCTTACTACACCTTC
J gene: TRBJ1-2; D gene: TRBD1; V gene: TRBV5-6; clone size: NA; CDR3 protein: CASSGQDRGDYGYTF; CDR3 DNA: TGTGCCAGCAGCGGGCAGGACAGGGGGGACTATGGCTACACCTTC
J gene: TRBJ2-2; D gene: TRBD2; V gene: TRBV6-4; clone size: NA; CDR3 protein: CASSDSSGGNTGELFF; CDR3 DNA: TGTGCCAGCAGTGACTCGAGCGGGGGGAACACCGGGGAGCTGTTTTTT
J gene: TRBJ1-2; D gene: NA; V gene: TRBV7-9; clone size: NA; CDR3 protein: CASSLGGYGYTF; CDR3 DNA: TGTGCCAGCAGCCTTGGAGGCTATGGCTACACCTTC
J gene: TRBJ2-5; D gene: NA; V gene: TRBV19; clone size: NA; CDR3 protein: CASSIVPTGVGRETQYF; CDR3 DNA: TGTGCCAGTAGTATAGTCCCCACGGGGGTCGGTCGGGAGACCCAGTACTTC
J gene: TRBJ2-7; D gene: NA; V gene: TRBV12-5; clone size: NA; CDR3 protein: CASGLTVAEQYF; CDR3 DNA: TGTGCTAGTGGTTTGACGGTTGCCGAGCAGTACTTC
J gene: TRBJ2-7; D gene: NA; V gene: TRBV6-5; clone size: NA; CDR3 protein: CASSPLRGFPYEQYF; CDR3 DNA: TGTGCCAGCAGTCCTCTCCGGGGGTTCCCCTACGAGCAGTACTTC
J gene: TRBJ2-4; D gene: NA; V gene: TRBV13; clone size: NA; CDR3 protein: CASSLLGSRDIQYF; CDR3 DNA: TGTGCCAGCAGCTTACTAGGAAGTCGGGACATTCAGTACTTC
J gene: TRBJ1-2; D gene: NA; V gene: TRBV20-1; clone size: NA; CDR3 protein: CSASGFVGGGHLTNYGYTF; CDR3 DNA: TGCAGTGCTAGTGGTTTCGTCGGGGGGGGACACCTTACTAACTATGGCTACACCTTC
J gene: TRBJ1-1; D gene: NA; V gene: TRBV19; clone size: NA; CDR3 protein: CASSDFLDTEAFF; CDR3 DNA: TGTGCCAGTTCGGACTTCCTCGACACTGAAGCTTTCTTT
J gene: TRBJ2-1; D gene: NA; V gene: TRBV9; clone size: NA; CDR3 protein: CASTSPGRDNEQFF; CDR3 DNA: TGTGCCAGCACAAGCCCGGGGAGAGACAATGAGCAGTTCTTC
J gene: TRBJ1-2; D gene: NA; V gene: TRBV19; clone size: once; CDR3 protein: CASRKGPGGNYGYTF; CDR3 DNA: TGTGCCAGTAGAAAAGGGCCGGGGGGAAACTATGGCTACACCTTC
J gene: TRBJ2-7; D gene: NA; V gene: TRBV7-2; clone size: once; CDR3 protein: CASSLVGRYEQYF; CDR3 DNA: TGTGCCAGCAGCTTAGTAGGCAGATACGAGCAGTACTTC
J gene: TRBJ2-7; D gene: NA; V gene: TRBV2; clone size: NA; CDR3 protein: CASDRSYEQYF; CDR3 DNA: TGTGCCAGCGACAGATCCTACGAGCAGTACTTC
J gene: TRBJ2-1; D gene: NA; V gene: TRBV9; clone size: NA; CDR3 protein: CASSVSLGGWDEQFF; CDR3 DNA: TGTGCCAGCAGCGTATCCCTAGGGGGTTGGGATGAGCAGTTCTTC
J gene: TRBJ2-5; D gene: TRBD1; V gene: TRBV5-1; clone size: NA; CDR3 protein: CASSLGVGGRETQYF; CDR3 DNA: TGCGCCAGCAGCTTGGGTGTAGGGGGCCGGGAGACCCAGTACTTC
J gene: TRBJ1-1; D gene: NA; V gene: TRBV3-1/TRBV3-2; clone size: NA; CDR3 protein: CASSHMRQSVDTEAFF; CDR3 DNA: TGTGCCAGCAGCCACATGAGACAGTCGGTTGACACTGAAGCTTTCTTT
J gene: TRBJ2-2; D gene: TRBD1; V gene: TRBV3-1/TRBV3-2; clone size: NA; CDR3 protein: CASSQGQGVGELFF; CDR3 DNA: TGTGCCAGCAGCCAAGGGCAGGGGGTCGGGGAGCTGTTTTTT
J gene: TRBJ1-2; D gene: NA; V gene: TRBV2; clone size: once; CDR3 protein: CASSYRSYGGYTF; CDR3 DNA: TGTGCCAGCAGTTACAGGTCCTATGGTGGCTACACCTTC
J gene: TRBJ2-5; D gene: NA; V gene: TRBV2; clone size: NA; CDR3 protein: CASSEYVVGETQYF; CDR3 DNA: TGTGCCAGCAGTGAATATGTGGTGGGGGAGACCCAGTACTTC
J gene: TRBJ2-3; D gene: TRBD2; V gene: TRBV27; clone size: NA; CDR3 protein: CASSPWTSGASTDTQYF; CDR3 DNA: TGTGCCAGCAGTCCGTGGACTAGCGGGGCTAGCACAGATACGCAGTATTTT
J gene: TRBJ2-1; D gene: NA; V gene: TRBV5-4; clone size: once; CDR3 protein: CASSFRGGLNEQFF; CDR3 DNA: TGTGCCAGCAGTTTTAGGGGGGGACTCAATGAGCAGTTCTTC
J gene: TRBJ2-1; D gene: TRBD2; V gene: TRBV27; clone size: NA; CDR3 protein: CASSPRPSGGSYNEQFF; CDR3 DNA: TGTGCCAGCAGTCCACGGCCTAGCGGGGGCTCCTACAATGAGCAGTTCTTC
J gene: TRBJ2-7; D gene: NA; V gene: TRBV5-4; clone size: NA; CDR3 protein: CASSEHIHEQYF; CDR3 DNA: TGTGCCAGCAGCGAACACATCCACGAGCAGTACTTC
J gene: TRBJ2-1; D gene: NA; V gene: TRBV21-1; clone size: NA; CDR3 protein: CASSKEGRGLNNEQFF; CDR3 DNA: TGTGCCAGCAGCAAAGAGGGAAGGGGTTTGAACAATGAGCAGTTCTTC